This TCR beta chain came from a study of blood T cell repertoires in COVID-19. Study-level information: The origin of the acute and convalescent COVID-19 samples was the United States, Italy and Spain. PBMCs, B-cell-depleted T cells, or T cells provided the cDNA or gDNA that made up the material.

This CDR3 is 11 amino acids long. V was pared by 4 bases and J by 7 bases, with 7 bases between. Per germline, CDR1 LNHDA and CDR2 SQIVND (reference sequence). The table lists this clone with a count of one. The Seattle patients joined while their infection was active and were tracked longitudinally afterward. In the original analysis: From reference gene primer amplification, estimates of nucleated cell counts were derived. Profiled with immunoSEQ multiplex PCR; TCRdb holds only in-frame clones, not every one. The V and J calls and clone size are taken from that table; D and trimming were inferred from the DNA. The sample carries more than 95,000 clones, more than 80% recorded once.

Source material: peripheral blood. The V and J genes are TRBV19 and TRBJ2-5; no clear D gene. The TCR sequence derives from a woman at least 80 years old with COVID-19, enrolled during active disease. This chain's CDR3 is CASSTRGTQYF. CDR3 coding DNA: TGTGCCAGTAGTACACGAGGGACCCAGTACTTC.